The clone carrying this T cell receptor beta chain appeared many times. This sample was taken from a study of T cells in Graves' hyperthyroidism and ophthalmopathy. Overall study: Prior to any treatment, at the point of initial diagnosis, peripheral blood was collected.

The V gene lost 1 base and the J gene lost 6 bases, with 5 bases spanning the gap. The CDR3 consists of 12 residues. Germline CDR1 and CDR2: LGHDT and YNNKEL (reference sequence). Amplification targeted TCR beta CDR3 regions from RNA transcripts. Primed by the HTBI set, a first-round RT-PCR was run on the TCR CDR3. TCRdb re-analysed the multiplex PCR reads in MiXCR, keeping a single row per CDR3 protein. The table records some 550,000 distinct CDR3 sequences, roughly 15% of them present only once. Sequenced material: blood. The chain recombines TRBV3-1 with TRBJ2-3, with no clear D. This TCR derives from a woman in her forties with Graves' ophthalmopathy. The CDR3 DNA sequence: TGTGCCAGCAGCCAAGGGTCGGATACGCAGTATTTT. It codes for CASSQGSDTQYF.